This T cell receptor beta chain was recovered during a study of vaccination effects on CD4 cells after COVID-19. The study, taken as a whole, reports: Convalescent patients in the study were few, and early post-infection timepoints were absent.

Germline V lookup: CDR1 LGHNA, CDR2 YNFKEQ. CDR3 size: 16 residues. J lost 6 bases, V lost 0 bases, and 5 bases had no gene match. Subsequent to ten to eleven days of culture, CD4+ T cells were isolated. This clone was seen a single time. Its antigen remains unidentified. Some clones are missing from TCRdb's copy, which holds only in-frame ones; the method was immunoSEQ multiplex PCR. This sample has more than 30,000 clones; 65% to 85% occur once, and the top ten carry around 3%. The chain has TRBV4-2 and TRBJ1-3; TRBD1 matches at 10 bases. This receptor was taken from a human donor who received a COVID-19 vaccine. The material was CD4+ T cells from PBMCs cultured without peptide, obtained before COVID-19 vaccination. In DNA, the CDR3 is TGTGCCAGCAGCCAAGAGGGACAGGGGTTGAAAAACACCATATATTTT. This codes for CASSQEGQGLKNTIYF.